The 30 T cell receptor beta chains reported below all come from one sample, sequenced in a study of shared clonotypes between healthy human individuals (TCRdb year 2020). The library was made by the immunoSEQ multiplex PCR assay. TCRdb retrieved this table from immuneACCESS and kept in-frame rearrangements only. Not all clones are present; in checked studies, unresolved V genes account for under half, and no reason is known for the remainder. Here the sample has 90,000 to 120,000 clones; approximately 70% occur a single time. The leading ten clones occupy approximately 23% of the sample. The source material was memory CD8+ T cells sorted from blood. The cell subset or site label corresponds to: CD45RO+ cells pooled with CCR7-negative TemRA cells. The source of these receptors is a woman aged 25 to 45 in good health.

V gene TRBV6-4 combines with J gene TRBJ2-1, with TRBD2 matching over 7 bases. This CDR3 spans 15 amino acids. Germline V lookup: CDR1 MRHNA, CDR2 SNTAGT. V was pared by 3 bases and J by 5 bases, with 7 bases of the junction left unmatched. DNA of the CDR3: TGTGCCAGCAGTGAATCGGGAGGTGAACACAATGAGCAGTTCTTC. Protein: CASSESGGEHNEQFF.

The V call is TRBV11-2, the J call TRBJ2-5; D not certain. CDR3 size: 15 residues. The V and J ends lost 2 bases and 1 base respectively, with 11 bases between them. Germline V lookup: CDR1 SGHAT, CDR2 FQNNGV. In DNA form, the CDR3 reads TGTGCCAGCAGCTTACTCCGGCCTCCCCAAGAGACCCAGTACTTC. Its translation: CASSLLRPPQETQYF.

The chain couples TRBV11-2 to TRBJ1-3; D ambiguous. Trimming cost V 5 bases and J 0 bases, with 11 bases left between them. Germline V gives CDR1 SGHAT, CDR2 FQNNGV. The length of the CDR3 is 15 residues. The CDR3 bases are TGTGCCAGCAGCATTTCCGGGGTCTCTGGAAACACCATATATTTT. Translation: CASSISGVSGNTIYF. The whole variable domain, remainder taken from reference TRBV11-2 and TRBJ1-3, is EAGVAQSPRYKIIEKRQSVAFWCNPISGHATLYWYQQILGQGPKLLIQFQNNGVVDDSQLPKDRFSAERLKGVDSTLKIQPAKLEDSAVYLCASSISGVSGNTIYFGEGSWLTVV.

The sample holds one count of this clone. The J gene is TRBJ2-1, the V gene TRBV14, with TRBD2 identical over 16 bases. In germline, CDR1 is SGHDN, CDR2 FVKESK. The V gene end was trimmed by 0 bases and the J gene end by 15 bases; junction bases not matched to a gene: 11. This CDR3 is built from 17 residues. The CDR3 nucleotides are TGTGCCAGCAGCCAAGATCCGGGACTAGCGGGAGGGCCTTTGCCGTTCTTC. Translation gives CASSQDPGLAGGPLPFF.

The J gene is TRBJ2-3, the V gene TRBV11-2; 8 positions agree with TRBD1. The CDR3 totals 16 residues. Germline values: CDR1 SGHAT, CDR2 FQNNGV. J lost 3 bases, V lost 4 bases, and 9 bases had no gene match. This CDR3 is CASSSWDRSRTDTQYF. CDR3 nucleotides: TGTGCCAGCAGCTCTTGGGACAGGAGTAGGACAGATACGCAGTATTTT.

This clone was seen only once. The V call is TRBV18, the J call TRBJ2-5; 7 bases are a match to TRBD2. Looked up from germline, CDR1 is KGHSH and CDR2 is LQKENI. There are 15 residues in the CDR3. Losses at the gene ends were 7 bases for V and 2 bases for J; bases not matched to a gene: 10. The chain's CDR3 is CASFERLAEQETQYF. For the CDR3, the DNA is TGTGCCAGCTTTGAAAGACTAGCCGAACAAGAGACCCAGTACTTC. The whole variable domain, filled in from reference TRBV18 and TRBJ2-5, reads NAGVMQNPRHLVRRRGQEARLRCSPMKGHSHVYWYRQLPEEGLKFMVYLQKENIIDESGMPKERFSAEFPKEGPSILRIQQVVRGDSAAYFCASFERLAEQETQYFGPGTRLLVL.

The gene calls are TRBV4-1 and TRBJ2-7; the D gene is possibly TRBD1 (5 bases). The germline V gene has CDR1 MGHRA and CDR2 YSYEKL. V was pared by 4 bases and J by 2 bases, with 15 bases between. This CDR3 contains 15 residues. The CDR3 sequence: CASSLSVQGTYEQYF. CDR3 DNA sequence: TGCGCCAGCAGCCTAAGCGTCCAGGGAACCTACGAGCAGTACTTC.

This chain links TRBV30 with TRBJ2-2; D perhaps matches TRBD1 (6 bases). This CDR3 has 13 residues. The V gene lost 7 bases and the J gene lost 11 bases, with 20 bases spanning the gap. From germline, CDR1 is GTSNPN and CDR2 SVGIG (reference sequence). The CDR3 coding sequence is TGTGCCTACCATCCCCAGGGGCTCGGCGAGCTGTTTTTT. Translation gives CAYHPQGLGELFF.

This chain links TRBV2 with TRBJ2-7; 7 nucleotides agree with TRBD1. The trim removed 5 bases at V and 0 bases at J, leaving 7 bases unmatched. Germline V gene data show CDR1 as SNHLY and CDR2 as FYNNEI. This CDR3 is built from 15 residues. The CDR3 here is CASSLRTGNSYEQYF. CDR3 DNA: TGTGCCAGCAGTCTCCGGACAGGAAACTCCTACGAGCAGTACTTC.

The CDR3 coding sequence is TGTGCCAGCAGCGCAGGGGATCGACTCGGCTACACCTTC. Its translation is CASSAGDRLGYTF. This sequence joins TRBV9 and TRBJ1-2; tentative D call: TRBD1 (6 bases). There are 13 residues in the CDR3. Trimming shortened V by 3 bases and J by 8 bases, and 14 bases separated the two germline ends. The germline gives CDR1 SGDLS, CDR2 YYNGEE. Supplemented by reference TRBV9 and TRBJ1-2, the full variable domain reads DSGVTQTPKHLITATGQRVTLRCSPRSGDLSVYWYQQSLDQGLQFLIQYYNGEERAKGNILERFSAQQFPDLHSELNLSSLELGDSALYFCASSAGDRLGYTFGSGTRLTVV.

V gene TRBV25-1 combines with J gene TRBJ1-5; 8 positions agree with TRBD1. Germline lookup yields CDR1 MGHDK and CDR2 SYGVNS. This CDR3 contains 15 residues. J gave up 4 bases and V 3 bases, and 5 bases lay outside the gene matches. CDR3 coding DNA: TGTGCCAGCAGTGAGACAGGGGTTCAGAATCAGCCCCAGCATTTT. Protein sequence: CASSETGVQNQPQHF. The entire variable domain, with the rest obtained from reference TRBV25-1 and TRBJ1-5, is as follows: EADIYQTPRYLVIGTGKKITLECSQTMGHDKMYWYQQDPGMELHLIHYSYGVNSTEKGDLSSESTVSRIRTEHFPLTLESARPSHTSQYLCASSETGVQNQPQHFGDGTRLSIL.

The chain is built from TRBV2 and TRBJ1-2; D call uncertain. This CDR3 contains 13 residues. Trimming took off 7 bases at V and 3 bases at J, with 12 bases between the two ends. Germline loops: CDR1 SNHLY, CDR2 FYNNEI. CDR3 sequence reads: CASNGRPDYGYTF. Here the CDR3 DNA reads TGTGCCAGCAACGGGCGCCCGGACTATGGCTACACCTTC.

CDR3 in amino acids: CASSLDRTRPYEQYF. The CDR3 DNA sequence: TGCGCCAGCAGCTTGGATCGGACTAGGCCCTACGAGCAGTACTTC. The V gene is TRBV5-1, the J gene TRBJ2-7; TRBD2 matches 7 bases. V lost 0 bases and J lost 2; bases outside the gene matches: 5. The CDR3 is 15 residues long. Per germline, CDR1 SGHRS and CDR2 YFSETQ.

The V gene is TRBV29-1, the J gene TRBJ2-2; D is perhaps TRBD1 (5 bases). The V and J ends lost 6 bases and 6 bases respectively, with 14 bases between them. Germline V gene data show CDR1 as SQVTM and CDR2 as ANQGSEA. This CDR3 contains 13 residues. The CDR3 sequence is CSVADSDAGELFF. DNA for the CDR3: TGCAGCGTGGCTGACAGTGACGCCGGGGAGCTGTTTTTT.

The chain combines TRBV25-1 with TRBJ1-1; D is uncertain. This CDR3 is built from 12 residues. Trimming took off 6 bases at V and 4 bases at J, with 9 bases between the two ends. Germline CDR1 and CDR2: MGHDK and SYGVNS. DNA for the CDR3: TGTGCCAGCAGAGTAGGAGGCACTGAAGCTTTCTTT. The encoded protein is CASRVGGTEAFF.

The chain couples TRBV21-1 to TRBJ1-3. TRBV21-1 is tagged as a pseudogene. This CDR3 has 16 amino acids. DNA for the CDR3: TGTGCCAGCAGCAAAGCCCGGGCTAGCTCTGGAAACACCATATATTTT. Its translation: CASSKARASSGNTIYF.

This clone came up many times. This chain uses TRBV5-1 with TRBJ2-1; tentatively, D is TRBD1 (6 bases). V lost 0 bases to trimming and J lost 6 bases, with 7 bases between them. The CDR3 runs 13 residues. Per the germline V gene, CDR1 is SGHRS and CDR2 is YFSETQ. CDR3 in DNA: TGCGCCAGCAGCTTGGAACAGGGCAATGAGCAGTTCTTC. Its protein product is CASSLEQGNEQFF.

V is TRBV5-6 and J is TRBJ2-1; D not resolved. V lost 2 bases and J lost 5, with 11 bases in between. Germline loops: CDR1 SGHDT, CDR2 YYEEEE. The CDR3 consists of 14 residues. CDR3 loop: CASSFRARNNEQFF. For the CDR3, the DNA is TGTGCCAGCAGCTTTAGGGCTCGTAACAATGAGCAGTTCTTC.

The gene calls are TRBV14 and TRBJ2-5; the D gene is possibly TRBD1 (6 bases). The assigned J gene may be wrong: the sequence end matches TRBJ2-7 better. The CDR3 runs to 14 residues. Germline CDR1 reads SGHDN; CDR2 reads FVKESK. As DNA, the CDR3 is TGTGCCAGCAGCCCCCTTGAGGACAGCTACGAGCAGTACTTC. The encoded protein is CASSPLEDSYEQYF.

V and J are TRBV29-1 and TRBJ2-7; no firm D call. Per germline, CDR1 SQVTM and CDR2 ANQGSEA. The CDR3 is 13 amino acids. Deletions cut 1 base from V and 2 bases from J, with 9 bases between. The CDR3 bases are TGCAGCGTTGAAGGCTACTCCCCCTACGAGCAGTACTTC. Its protein is CSVEGYSPYEQYF.

The gene calls are TRBV6-6 and TRBJ2-5; D is unresolved. The length of the CDR3 is 14 residues. From germline, CDR1 is MNHNY and CDR2 SVGAGI (reference sequence). V lost 4 bases to trimming and J lost 2 bases, with 11 bases between them. The CDR3 protein is CASSSLRLQETQYF. For the CDR3, the DNA is TGTGCCAGCAGTTCCCTCCGCCTTCAAGAGACCCAGTACTTC.

CDR3: CASSQEWTSRPSSYNEQFF. DNA for the CDR3: TGTGCCAGCAGCCAAGAGTGGACTAGCAGACCCAGCTCCTACAATGAGCAGTTCTTC. The V call is TRBV4-2, the J call TRBJ2-1; TRBD2 agrees at 8 bases. The CDR3 covers 19 residues. Germline V gene data show CDR1 as LGHNA and CDR2 as YNFKEQ. The V gene end was trimmed by 0 bases and the J gene end by 0 bases; junction bases not matched to a gene: 10.

The rearrangement uses TRBV11-2 and TRBJ2-7; perhaps D is TRBD1 or TRBD2 (5 bases each). V was cut by 4 bases and J by 3 bases, with 10 bases left in between. Germline CDR1 reads SGHAT; CDR2 reads FQNNGV. This CDR3 is built from 13 residues. CDR3 region: CASSSGPFYEQYF. CDR3 sequence (DNA): TGTGCCAGCAGCTCGGGACCGTTCTACGAGCAGTACTTC.

The chain is built from TRBV6-5 and TRBJ2-7, with TRBD1 as a possible D gene (6 bases). V shed 0 bases and J shed 0 bases, with 6 bases lying between them. Germline V gene sequence: CDR1 MNHEY, CDR2 SVGAGI. The CDR3 totals 14 residues. The CDR3 sequence: CASSYSDSSYEQYF. The CDR3 DNA is TGTGCCAGCAGTTACTCGGACAGCTCCTACGAGCAGTACTTC.

This chain joins TRBV27 and TRBJ2-4; TRBD1 aligns across 9 bases. CDR3 length equals 16 residues. With 6 bases clipped from V and 4 bases from J, the junction kept 10 bases outside the gene matches. The germline gives CDR1 MNHEY, CDR2 SMNVEV (reference sequence). CDR3 sequence reads: CASSSDRGGSKNIQYF. The CDR3, as DNA: TGTGCCAGCAGCTCCGACAGGGGGGGTTCAAAAAACATTCAGTACTTC.

The CDR3 region has the DNA TGTGCCAGCAGTTTACGTGTAGGGGGATACGAGCAGTACTTC. Translating gives CASSLRVGGYEQYF. This chain uses TRBV27 with TRBJ2-7; perhaps TRBD1 as D (6 bases). Looked up from germline, CDR1 is MNHEY and CDR2 is SMNVEV (reference sequence). V was clipped by 2 bases and J by 4 bases, with 12 bases between them. CDR3 length equals 14 residues.

V usage is TRBV19 and J usage is TRBJ2-3; D tentatively fits TRBD1 or TRBD2 (5 bases each). The V end lost 5 bases, the J end lost 2 bases, and 17 bases lay between the germline ends. From germline, CDR1 is LNHDA and CDR2 SQIVND (reference sequence). This CDR3 comprises 16 residues. The CDR3 sequence: CASSVRDPLPTDTQYF. The CDR3 DNA sequence: TGTGCCAGTAGTGTCCGGGACCCCCTCCCCACAGATACGCAGTATTTT. Based on the CDR3 plus reference TRBV19 and TRBJ2-3, the full variable domain is DGGITQSPKYLFRKEGQNVTLSCEQNLNHDAMYWYRQDPGQGLRLIYYSQIVNDFQKGDIAEGYSVSREKKESFPLTVTSAQKNPTAFYLCASSVRDPLPTDTQYFGPGTRLTVL.

CDR3 in amino acids: CASRSDRMNTEAFF. The CDR3 DNA sequence: TGTGCCAGTAGATCGGACAGAATGAACACTGAAGCTTTCTTT. The J gene is TRBJ1-1, the V gene TRBV19, with a tentative D call TRBD1 (6 bases). This CDR3 contains 14 residues. Germline assignment: CDR1 LNHDA and CDR2 SQIVND (reference sequence). Trimming left V 6 bases short and J 0 bases short, with 11 bases between.

The V call is TRBV30, the J call TRBJ2-1; no clear D. Germline V gives CDR1 GTSNPN, CDR2 SVGIG (reference sequence). V shed 2 bases and J shed 8 bases, with 7 bases lying between them. CDR3 length: 11 residues. The CDR3 DNA sequence: TGTGCCTGGAGTAGTTCCGATGAGCAGTTCTTC. It translates to CAWSSSDEQFF.

The chain is built from TRBV28 and TRBJ2-3; TRBD1 might be the D (6 bases). V lost 6 bases and J lost 6, with 22 bases in between. CDR1 is MDHEN and CDR2 is SYDVKM in the germline V gene. The length of the CDR3 is 16 residues. The CDR3 region has the DNA TGTGCCAGCAGCACCCCCGGGAAGGGGGTGAAGGATACGCAGTATTTT. This gives the protein CASSTPGKGVKDTQYF.